This section outlines one TCR beta chain sequence together with its context. The authors split each subset's genomic DNA evenly across several immunoSEQ plates. TCRdb's copy holds only in-frame clones and misses some; the assay was immunoSEQ multiplex PCR. Of 2 million to 2.5 million clones listed, 93% were seen once; the top ten hold about 0.39%. This sample stems from a study of shared clonotypes between healthy human individuals. Germline assignment: CDR1 MDHEN and CDR2 SYDVKM. The length of the CDR3 is 16 residues. V lost 2 bases and J 4 bases, leaving 15 bases between the germline ends. This clonotype originated in a man between 18 and 35 years old in good health. Some clones in this sample may be carry-over from other donors' samples. V gene TRBV28 combines with J gene TRBJ1-3; D is perhaps TRBD1 (6 bases). The specimen sequenced was naive CD4+ T cells from PBMCs. Specified subset: CD45RA+ positively selected. The CDR3 reads CASSLRLGGGGNTIYF. The DNA of the CDR3 is TGTGCCAGCAGTTTAAGGTTAGGGGGAGGAGGAAACACCATATATTTT.